The entry that follows covers one T cell receptor beta chain sequence. The antigen is undetermined. CDR3 length: 15 amino acids. Germline values: CDR1 SGHTS, CDR2 YDEGEE. V shed 3 bases, J shed 4 bases, and the junction held 7 bases outside the gene matches. Terminally differentiated effector memory CD45RA+ cells were left out of the naive CD8 fraction, which was CD45RO-negative and positively selected for CCR7. Genomic DNA from each subset was divided evenly over several immunoSEQ plates. The table came from immunoSEQ multiplex PCR; TCRdb's copy has only in-frame clones and leaves some out. The sample holds roughly 890,000 clones; around 92% are singletons and the top ten take approximately 25%. These data originate in a study of shared clonotypes between healthy human individuals. Notes on the study in general: Deeper or shallower sequencing was expected to change how clonotypes are shared among donors.

The chain combines TRBV5-8 with TRBJ2-7, with 10 bases that match TRBD1. The sequenced material came from naive CD8+ T cells sorted from blood. The origin of this receptor is a man in his thirties or forties in good health. CDR3 loop: CASSSVRDRGYEQYF. CDR3 nucleotides: TGTGCCAGCAGCTCCGTCCGGGACAGGGGATACGAGCAGTACTTC.